The entry below describes one T cell receptor (beta chain). Trimming took off 0 bases at V and 5 bases at J, with 13 bases between the two ends. This CDR3 is 15 amino acids long. Germline-derived CDR1 and CDR2 are MNHEY and SMNVEV (reference sequence). The entry originates in a study of T cell changes during pregnancy in multiple sclerosis. TCRdb's table, derived via immunoSEQ multiplex PCR, lists solely in-frame clones and lacks some. This sample has some 31,000 clones; around 89% occur once, and the top ten carry 8.5% to 14%. The sample consisted of CD8+ T cells from peripheral blood mononuclear cells, taken in the third trimester of pregnancy. V usage is TRBV27 and J usage is TRBJ1-1; D is perhaps TRBD1 (6 bases). This TCR derives from a female donor with multiple sclerosis, enrolled in a pregnancy study. In nucleotides, the CDR3 is TGTGCCAGCAGTTTATCTGAGACAGGTCGGACTGAAGCTTTCTTT. Protein: CASSLSETGRTEAFF.